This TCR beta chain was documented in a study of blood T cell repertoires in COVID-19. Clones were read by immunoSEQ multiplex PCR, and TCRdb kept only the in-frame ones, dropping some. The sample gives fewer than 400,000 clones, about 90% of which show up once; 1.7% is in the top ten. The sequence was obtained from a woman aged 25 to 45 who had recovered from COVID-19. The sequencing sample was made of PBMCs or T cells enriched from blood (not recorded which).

The CDR3 coding sequence is TGTGCCAGCAGCACCTACAATGAGCAGTTCTTC. It specifies CASSTYNEQFF. V usage is TRBV12-3 or TRBV12-4 and J usage is TRBJ2-1; D unclear. The CDR3 runs 11 residues. The V end was cut by 6 bases, the J end by 2 bases, with 2 bases between.